This TCR beta chain is drawn from a study of identical twins. General study findings and limits: It was possible that invariant MAIT and iNKT cells partly confounded the zero-insertion analyses. Excess low generation probability was seen in twin-shared out-of-frame alpha sequences. Cross-sectional statistical analysis, not tracking of the same donors, underpinned the conclusions.

Remarks on this clonotype: Antigen specificity is unknown.

Unique molecular identifiers were present on the cDNA, and a universal primer site came from template switching. TCRdb analysed the 5' RACE reads with MiXCR anew, one entry per CDR3 protein. Seen here are a few hundred thousand distinct CDR3 sequences, approximately 14% observed once, and the top ten hold roughly 0.4%. These data also formed part of another study, on yellow fever vaccine responses in identical twins.

This receptor was taken from a young woman in good health. Sequenced sample: CD4+ T cells sorted from blood.

The CDR3 coding sequence is TGCAGTGCTAGAGATCGCGGCAGGGCCTACAATGAGCAGTTCTTC. Translated: CSARDRGRAYNEQFF. This chain uses TRBV20-1 with TRBJ2-1, with TRBD1 as a possible D gene (5 bases). From germline, CDR1 is DFQATT and CDR2 SNEGSKA (reference sequence). This CDR3 region has 15 residues. V dropped 0 bases and J dropped 2 bases, with 11 bases sitting between them.